This TCR beta chain was recovered during a study of T cells after yellow fever vaccination. Study-level results: Researchers report a weaker secondary response that nonetheless peaked faster, day 5 versus 15. Re-detected after boosting: most primary clones, 96% of CD4 and about 89% of CD8. There was a possibility that FACS-sorted repertoires contained abundant clonotypes contaminating from the bulk population.

The table lists this clonotype with a few counts. The antigen is unknown. TCRdb independently ran MiXCR on the 5' RACE reads; one entry per CDR3 protein. The sample holds some 320,000 distinct CDR3 sequences; roughly 4.3% are singletons and the top ten take roughly 25%. The TCR originated in a young man who received the YFV17D yellow fever vaccine. Specimen: PBMCs, collected 5 days after the yellow fever booster vaccination.

CDR3 nucleotides: TGCAGTGCTAGAGTCCCCTCAACCGGGACTTCCTACGAGCAGTACTTC. Translating it yields CSARVPSTGTSYEQYF. The genes are TRBV20-1 and TRBJ2-7, with D perhaps TRBD2 (6 bases). The germline V gene has CDR1 DFQATT and CDR2 SNEGSKA (reference sequence). With 1 base removed from V and 1 base from J, the gap between germline ends came to 17 bases. CDR3 length equals 16 residues.